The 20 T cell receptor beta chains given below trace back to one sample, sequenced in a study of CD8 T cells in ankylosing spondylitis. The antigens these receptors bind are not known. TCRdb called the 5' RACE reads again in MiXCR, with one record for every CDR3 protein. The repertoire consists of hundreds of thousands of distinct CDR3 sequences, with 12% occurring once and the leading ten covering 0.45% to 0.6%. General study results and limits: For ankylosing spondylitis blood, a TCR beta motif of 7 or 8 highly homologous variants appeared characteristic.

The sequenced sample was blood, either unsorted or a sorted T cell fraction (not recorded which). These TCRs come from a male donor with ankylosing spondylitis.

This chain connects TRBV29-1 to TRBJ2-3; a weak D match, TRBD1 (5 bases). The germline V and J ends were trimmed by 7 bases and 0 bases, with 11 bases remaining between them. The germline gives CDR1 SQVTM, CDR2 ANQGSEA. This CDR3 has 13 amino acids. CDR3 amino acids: CSDRQPSTDTQYF. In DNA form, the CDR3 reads TGCAGCGACCGACAGCCTAGCACAGATACGCAGTATTTT.

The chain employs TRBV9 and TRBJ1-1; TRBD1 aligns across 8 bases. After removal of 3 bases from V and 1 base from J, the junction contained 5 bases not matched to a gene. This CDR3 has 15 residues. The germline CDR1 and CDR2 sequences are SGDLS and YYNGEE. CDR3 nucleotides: TGTGCCAGCAGCGCCCGGACAGGGAGGAACACTGAAGCTTTCTTT. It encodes CASSARTGRNTEAFF.

In nucleotides, the CDR3 is TGTGCCAGTAGTTCGGGACGGAAGGGTGGACAGCCCCAGCATTTT. This encodes CASSSGRKGGQPQHF. The chain uses TRBV19 and TRBJ1-5, with D perhaps matching TRBD1 (5 bases). Trimming took off 5 bases at V and 7 bases at J, with 18 bases between the two ends. This CDR3 region has 15 residues. CDR1 and CDR2 from the germline V gene are LNHDA and SQIVND (reference sequence).

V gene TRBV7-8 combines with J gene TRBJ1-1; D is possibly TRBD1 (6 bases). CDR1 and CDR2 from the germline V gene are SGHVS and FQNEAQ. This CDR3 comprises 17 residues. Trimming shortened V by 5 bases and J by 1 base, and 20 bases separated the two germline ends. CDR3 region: CASSGTSGGRRNTEAFF. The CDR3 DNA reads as TGTGCCAGCAGCGGGACCTCCGGGGGGCGGAGGAACACTGAAGCTTTCTTT.

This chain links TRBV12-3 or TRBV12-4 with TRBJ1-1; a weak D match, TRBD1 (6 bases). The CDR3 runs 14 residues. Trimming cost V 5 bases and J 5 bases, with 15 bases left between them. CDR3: CASSPDGGLTEAFF. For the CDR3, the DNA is TGTGCCAGCAGTCCCGACGGGGGGCTGACTGAAGCTTTCTTT.

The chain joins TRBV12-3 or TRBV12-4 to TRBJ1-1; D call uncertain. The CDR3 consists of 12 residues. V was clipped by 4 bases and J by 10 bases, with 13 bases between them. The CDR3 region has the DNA TGTGCCAGCAGTTCAGTTGGAAGGGTAGCTTTCTTT. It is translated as CASSSVGRVAFF.

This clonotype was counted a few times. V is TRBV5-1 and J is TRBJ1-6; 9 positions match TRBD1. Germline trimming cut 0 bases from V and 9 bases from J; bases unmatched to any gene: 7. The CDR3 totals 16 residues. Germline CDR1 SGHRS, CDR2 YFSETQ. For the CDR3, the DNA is TGCGCCAGCAGCTTGGAGTGGGGACAGGGAACTTCACCCCTCCACTTT. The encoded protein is CASSLEWGQGTSPLHF.

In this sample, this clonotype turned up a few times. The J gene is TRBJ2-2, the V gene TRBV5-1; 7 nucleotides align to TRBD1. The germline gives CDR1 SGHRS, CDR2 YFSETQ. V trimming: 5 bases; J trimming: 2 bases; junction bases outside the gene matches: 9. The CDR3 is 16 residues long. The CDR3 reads CASRKSGTENTGELFF. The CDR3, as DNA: TGCGCCAGCAGAAAATCCGGGACAGAAAACACCGGGGAGCTGTTTTTT. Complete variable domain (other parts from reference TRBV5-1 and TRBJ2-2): KAGVTQTPRYLIKTRGQQVTLSCSPISGHRSVSWYQQTPGQGLQFLFEYFSETQRNKGNFPGRFSGRQFSNSRSEMNVSTLELGDSALYLCASRKSGTENTGELFFGEGSRLTVL.

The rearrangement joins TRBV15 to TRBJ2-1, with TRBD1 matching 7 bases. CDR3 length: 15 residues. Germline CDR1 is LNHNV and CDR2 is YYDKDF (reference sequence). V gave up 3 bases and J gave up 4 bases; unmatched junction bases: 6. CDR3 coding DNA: TGTGCCACCAGCAGGGACGACAGGGCTTACAATGAGCAGTTCTTC. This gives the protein CATSRDDRAYNEQFF.

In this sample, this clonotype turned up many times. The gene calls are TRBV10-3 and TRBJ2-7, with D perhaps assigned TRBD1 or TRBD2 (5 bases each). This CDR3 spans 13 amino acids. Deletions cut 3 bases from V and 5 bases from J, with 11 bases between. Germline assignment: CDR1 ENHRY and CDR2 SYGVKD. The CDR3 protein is CAISDPGRNEQYF. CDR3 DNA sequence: TGTGCCATCAGTGACCCGGGACGGAACGAGCAGTACTTC.

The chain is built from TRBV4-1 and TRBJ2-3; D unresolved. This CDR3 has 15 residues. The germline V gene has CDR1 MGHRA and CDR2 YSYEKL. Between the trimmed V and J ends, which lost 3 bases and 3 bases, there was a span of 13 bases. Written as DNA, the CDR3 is TGCGCCAGCAGCCATCCCACGTACATTACAGATACGCAGTATTTT. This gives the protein CASSHPTYITDTQYF.

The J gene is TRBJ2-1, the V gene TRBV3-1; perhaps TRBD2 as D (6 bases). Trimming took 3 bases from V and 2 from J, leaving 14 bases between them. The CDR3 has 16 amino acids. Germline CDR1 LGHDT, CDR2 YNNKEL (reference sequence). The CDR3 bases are TGTGCCAGCAGCCAGACCAGTGGGAGGACCTACAATGAGCAGTTCTTC. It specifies CASSQTSGRTYNEQFF.

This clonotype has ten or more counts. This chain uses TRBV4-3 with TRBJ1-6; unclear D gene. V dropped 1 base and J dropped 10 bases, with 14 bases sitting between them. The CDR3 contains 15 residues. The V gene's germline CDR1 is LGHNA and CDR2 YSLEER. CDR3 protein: CASSQVGPPYSPLHF. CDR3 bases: TGCGCCAGCAGCCAAGTGGGCCCGCCCTACTCACCCCTCCACTTT.

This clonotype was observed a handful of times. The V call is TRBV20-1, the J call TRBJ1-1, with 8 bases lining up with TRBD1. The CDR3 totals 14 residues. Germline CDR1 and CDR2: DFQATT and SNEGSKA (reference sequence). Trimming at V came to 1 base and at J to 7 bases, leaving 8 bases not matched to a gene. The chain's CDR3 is CSARVITGGVEAFF. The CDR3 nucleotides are TGCAGTGCTAGAGTCATTACAGGGGGTGTTGAAGCTTTCTTT.

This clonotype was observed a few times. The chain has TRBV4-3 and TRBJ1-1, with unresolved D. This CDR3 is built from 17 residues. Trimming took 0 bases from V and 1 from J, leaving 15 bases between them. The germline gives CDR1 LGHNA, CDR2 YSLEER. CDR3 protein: CASSQETGISSNTEAFF. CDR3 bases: TGCGCCAGCAGCCAAGAAACGGGGATCTCCTCGAACACTGAAGCTTTCTTT.

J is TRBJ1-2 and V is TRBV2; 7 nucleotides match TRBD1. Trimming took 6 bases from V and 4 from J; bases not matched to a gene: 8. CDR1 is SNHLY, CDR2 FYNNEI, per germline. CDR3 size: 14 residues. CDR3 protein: CASRGTAVLYGYTF. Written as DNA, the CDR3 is TGTGCCAGCAGGGGGACAGCGGTTCTCTATGGCTACACCTTC.

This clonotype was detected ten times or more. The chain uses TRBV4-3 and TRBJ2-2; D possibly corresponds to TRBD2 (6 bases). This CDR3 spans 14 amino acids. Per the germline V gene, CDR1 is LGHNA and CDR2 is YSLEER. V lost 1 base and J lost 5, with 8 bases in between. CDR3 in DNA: TGCGCCAGCAGCCAAGGCGGGGAGACCGGGGAGCTGTTTTTT. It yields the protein CASSQGGETGELFF.

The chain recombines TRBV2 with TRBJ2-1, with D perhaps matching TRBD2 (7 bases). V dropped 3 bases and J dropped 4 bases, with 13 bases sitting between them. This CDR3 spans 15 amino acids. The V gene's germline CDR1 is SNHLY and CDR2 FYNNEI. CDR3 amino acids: CASSDQGTTYNEQFF. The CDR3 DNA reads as TGTGCCAGCAGTGACCAGGGGACTACATACAATGAGCAGTTCTTC.

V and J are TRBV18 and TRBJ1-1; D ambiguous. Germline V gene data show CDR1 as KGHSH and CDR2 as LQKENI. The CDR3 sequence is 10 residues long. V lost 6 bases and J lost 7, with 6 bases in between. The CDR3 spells CASSRVEAFF. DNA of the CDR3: TGTGCCAGCTCCCGGGTTGAAGCTTTCTTT.

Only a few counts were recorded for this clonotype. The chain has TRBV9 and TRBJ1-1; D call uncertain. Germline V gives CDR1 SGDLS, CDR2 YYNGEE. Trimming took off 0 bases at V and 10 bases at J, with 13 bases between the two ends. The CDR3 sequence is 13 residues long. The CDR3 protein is CASSVDTVRGAFF. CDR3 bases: TGTGCCAGCAGCGTAGACACAGTAAGAGGAGCTTTCTTT. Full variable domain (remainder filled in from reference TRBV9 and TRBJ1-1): DSGVTQTPKHLITATGQRVTLRCSPRSGDLSVYWYQQSLDQGLQFLIQYYNGEERAKGNILERFSAQQFPDLHSELNLSSLELGDSALYFCASSVDTVRGAFFGQGTRLTVV.